These T cell receptor beta chains were read from a single sample in a study of blood T cell repertoires in COVID-19. Repertoires were generated with immunoSEQ multiplex PCR, while TCRdb's copy carries only in-frame clones and drops some. The table lists around 39,000 clones, roughly 90% of them singletons. The sequenced material came from peripheral blood. The receptor set was obtained from a man aged 60-69 years with active COVID-19. The CDR3 runs from the conserved cysteine through the conserved F or W. A D gene is named only where the DNA matches it firmly. The size of a clone is reported for some rows only, either as once, few or many, or as a class for expanded clones.

TRBV11-3	TRBJ2-2	-	-	TGTGCCAGCAGCTTACAGACCGGGGAGCTGTTTTTT	CASSLQTGELFF
TRBV9	TRBJ2-1	TRBD1	-	TGTGCCAGCAGCGTTGGGACAGGGGCCACCTACAATGAGCAGTTCTTC	CASSVGTGATYNEQFF
TRBV7-8	TRBJ2-1	TRBD2	-	TGTGCCAGCAGCTTAGGCGGGAGAACCTTCGATGAGCAGTTCTTC	CASSLGGRTFDEQFF
TRBV2	TRBJ1-4	TRBD1	once	TGTGCCAGCTTACAACAGGGGGTGGCTAATGAAAAACTGTTTTTT	CASLQQGVANEKLFF
TRBV9	TRBJ2-3	-	-	TGTGCCAGCAGCGTAGACCTCGCAGGAGATACGCAGTATTTT	CASSVDLAGDTQYF
TRBV21-1	TRBJ1-5	-	-	TGTGCCAGCAGCAAATTAGGGGGGGATCAGCCCCAGCATTTT	CASSKLGGDQPQHF
TRBV10-3	TRBJ1-1	-	-	TGTGCCATCAGTGACCGGGAGTGGGTCACTGAAGCTTTCTTT	CAISDREWVTEAFF
TRBV30	TRBJ1-2	TRBD1	-	TGTGCCTGGACCCCCGGACAGGGCGGCTATGGCTACACCTTC	CAWTPGQGGYGYTF
TRBV19	TRBJ2-5	-	-	TGTGCCAGTAGTAGCGCCTCCGATGGGCTAAAGACCCAGTACTTC	CASSSASDGLKTQYF
TRBV30	TRBJ2-7	-	-	TGTGCCTGGAGTGTAGGTAGCGCATCCGAGCAGTACTTC	CAWSVGSASEQYF
TRBV2	TRBJ2-7	TRBD2	-	TGTGCCAGCAGTCTCGTCGCGGGAGGAGCCTACGAGCAGTACTTC	CASSLVAGGAYEQYF
TRBV3-1/TRBV3-2	TRBJ2-3	TRBD2	-	TGTGCCAGCAGCCCCCGGGGGGGGAGGGATACGCAGTATTTT	CASSPRGGRDTQYF
TRBV5-1	TRBJ2-7	-	-	TGCGCCAGCAGCTCGACAGTACTGAGCGAGCAGTACTTC	CASSSTVLSEQYF
TRBV6-1	TRBJ2-5	TRBD1	-	TGTGCCAGCAGCGAAGGTTTATCAGGGACAGGGAGGGGGGAGACCCAGTACTTC	CASSEGLSGTGRGETQYF
TRBV6-5	TRBJ2-3	TRBD2	-	TGTGCCGGACTAGTTTGGGGCACAGATACGCAGTATTTT	CAGLVWGTDTQYF
TRBV5-1	TRBJ1-4	TRBD1	-	TGCGCCAGCAGCGGCGGGACAGCAACTAATGAAAAACTGTTTTTT	CASSGGTATNEKLFF
TRBV14	TRBJ2-7	-	-	TGTGCCAGCAGCCAACTGGGAGGTGAGCAGTACTTC	CASSQLGGEQYF
TRBV12-3/TRBV12-4	TRBJ2-5	-	once	TGTGCCAGCAGTCCTCTCGGAGAGACCCAGTACTTC	CASSPLGETQYF
TRBV7-9	TRBJ2-7	-	once	TGTGCCAGCAGCACCGGGGCCTACGAGCAGTACTTC	CASSTGAYEQYF
TRBV11-1	TRBJ2-2	-	few	TGTGCCAGCAGCACCGAGACCGGGGAGCTGTTTTTT	CASSTETGELFF
TRBV25-1	TRBJ1-4	TRBD1	-	TGTGCCAGCAGTTCAGGGGGTTTAACTAATGAAAAACTGTTTTTT	CASSSGGLTNEKLFF
TRBV11-2	TRBJ2-5	TRBD1	-	TGTGCCAGCGGGGTTCGACAGGGCCAAGAGACCCAGTACTTC	CASGVRQGQETQYF
TRBV5-1	TRBJ2-3	-	-	TGCGCCAGCAGCTTGGACGGCAGGTCTCCAGATACGCAGTATTTT	CASSLDGRSPDTQYF
TRBV7-2	TRBJ1-2	-	-	TGTGCCAGCAGCTTAGCGGGCAACTATGGCTACACCTTC	CASSLAGNYGYTF
TRBV7-2	TRBJ1-1	TRBD1	-	TGTGCCAGCAGCTTAGGGACAGGGAACACTGAAGCTTTCTTT	CASSLGTGNTEAFF
TRBV6-6	TRBJ2-1	TRBD2	-	TGTGCCAGCAGTTACAAAAGGGACTATCTTGATGAGCAGTTCTTC	CASSYKRDYLDEQFF
TRBV10-3	TRBJ2-2	-	-	TGTGCCATCAGTGACAGGGGACCTTCTAACACCGGGGAGCTGTTTTTT	CAISDRGPSNTGELFF
TRBV7-3	TRBJ2-5	TRBD2	-	TGTGCCAGCAGCCCAAGCGGGACCGGCCAAGAGACCCAGTACTTC	CASSPSGTGQETQYF
TRBV28	TRBJ1-1	-	-	TGTGCCAGCAGCCTGGCGGCGAACACTGAAGCTTTCTTT	CASSLAANTEAFF
TRBV15	TRBJ2-1	-	-	TGTGCCACCAGCAGAGACCGGACTAACTACAATGAGCAGTTCTTC	CATSRDRTNYNEQFF
TRBV18	TRBJ1-1	-	-	TGTGCCAGCTCACCGGCGGTAGGGAACACTGAAGCTTTCTTT	CASSPAVGNTEAFF
TRBV7-7	TRBJ2-3	TRBD1	few	TGTGCTAGCAGCCTCGGGACAGGACTAGATACGCAGTATTTT	CASSLGTGLDTQYF
TRBV27	TRBJ2-2	TRBD1	-	TGTGCCAGCAGTTTATTAAGTGGACAGGGGAACACCGGGGAGCTGTTTTTT	CASSLLSGQGNTGELFF
TRBV9	TRBJ1-3	TRBD1	-	TGTGCCAGCGGGACCGGGACAGGGACCTCTGGAAACACCATATATTTT	CASGTGTGTSGNTIYF
TRBV18	TRBJ2-1	TRBD1	-	TGTGCCAGCTCACCACCTGACGGGACAGCCTACAATGAGCAGTTCTTC	CASSPPDGTAYNEQFF
TRBV7-9	TRBJ1-4	-	-	TGTGCCAGCAGCCGGACATCCGCGGGGGAAAAACTGTTTTTT	CASSRTSAGEKLFF
TRBV5-1	TRBJ2-5	TRBD2	-	TGCGCCAGCAGTTTCGCCGGGGGGGAAGAGACCCAGTACTTC	CASSFAGGEETQYF
TRBV6-2/TRBV6-3	TRBJ2-1	-	-	TGTGCCAGCAGTTACCCCAGGGGCATGTACAATGAGCAGTTCTTC	CASSYPRGMYNEQFF
TRBV10-3	TRBJ1-2	-	-	TGTGCCATCAGTGAGTCAACAGCTAACTATGGCTACACCTTC	CAISESTANYGYTF
TRBV5-6	TRBJ2-5	-	-	TGTGCCAGCAGCACGGACAGTTCTTTTGGGCAAGAGACCCAGTACTTC	CASSTDSSFGQETQYF
TRBV7-2	TRBJ2-7	TRBD2	-	TGTGCCGGCAGCTCCGGACTAGCGGGATCCTACGAGCAGTACTTC	CAGSSGLAGSYEQYF
TRBV18	TRBJ2-7	-	-	TGTGCCAGCTCAGGAACAGGGCCCTCCTACGAGCAGTACTTC	CASSGTGPSYEQYF
TRBV3-1/TRBV3-2	TRBJ1-2	-	-	TGTGCCAGCACCCCTAATACGCGAGGGATTGGCTACACCTTC	CASTPNTRGIGYTF
TRBV21-1	TRBJ2-1	-	-	TGTGCCCGTGCAATAAGGACTAGCGGGACTTTCTCCTACAATGAGCAGTTCTTC	CARAIRTSGTFSYNEQFF
TRBV21-1	TRBJ2-7	-	-	TGTGCCAGCACCCCGGATACCCGGGGACAGGGGCCTCTCTCCTACGAGCAGTACTTC	CASTPDTRGQGPLSYEQYF
TRBV3-1/TRBV3-2	TRBJ1-2	-	-	TGTGCCAGCAGCCAAGGCCGCGGTGTCGACTCGGGTGGCTACACCTTC	CASSQGRGVDSGGYTF
TRBV7-3	TRBJ2-3	-	-	TGTGCCAGCAGCCAAGAGCCGCGCACAGATACGCAGTATTTT	CASSQEPRTDTQYF
TRBV11-3	TRBJ2-3	TRBD2	-	TGTGCCAGCAGCCCAAATACCGGCGGGGGGACAGATACGCAGTATTTT	CASSPNTGGGTDTQYF
TRBV27	TRBJ2-7	TRBD1	-	TGTGCCAGCAGCCGAGCTCTTCCGGGACAGGGTACAGGGGAGCAGTACTTC	CASSRALPGQGTGEQYF
TRBV12-5	TRBJ2-2	TRBD2	-	TGTGCTAGTGGTTTACCCCGCTGGGGGGGGGACACCGGGGAGCTGTTTTTT	CASGLPRWGGDTGELFF
TRBV10-1	TRBJ2-3	TRBD2	-	TGCGCCAGCAGAGATAGCGGGAACACAGATACGCAGTATTTT	CASRDSGNTDTQYF
TRBV19	TRBJ1-1	-	few	TGTGCCAGTAGTATGGGGGACTCCCCCGGAGGTGCTTTCTTT	CASSMGDSPGGAFF
TRBV7-9	TRBJ2-1	-	-	TGTGCCACCACTACCCTATCTGAGCAGTTCTTC	CATTTLSEQFF
TRBV29-1	TRBJ2-7	-	once	TGCAGCGTTGCCAGGGGACCCAACTCCTACGAGCAGTACTTC	CSVARGPNSYEQYF
TRBV5-8	TRBJ1-3	-	-	TGTGCCAGCAGCCCTACAAGACAGGCTAAAGGAAACACCATATATTTT	CASSPTRQAKGNTIYF
TRBV4-2	TRBJ2-7	TRBD2	-	TGTGCCAGCAGCCAAGTAGACGGGAGGGCCGTGGACGAGCAGTACTTC	CASSQVDGRAVDEQYF